These 21 T cell receptor beta chains were sequenced from one sample in a study of early T cells in non-severe SARS-CoV-2 infection. MiXCR, run by TCRdb on the 5' RACE reads, gives a single entry per CDR3 protein. The sample lists around 80,000 distinct CDR3 sequences, over 9% occurring once. Sample: whole blood, taken at baseline. These receptor sequences come from an adult who was a healthcare worker with PCR-confirmed SARS-CoV-2 infection or an uninfected control (not recorded which).

This clonotype was picked up many times. The chain uses TRBV18 and TRBJ2-2; D is possibly TRBD1 (5 bases). The CDR3 consists of 14 residues. Germline values: CDR1 KGHSH, CDR2 LQKENI. The V and J ends lost 3 bases and 5 bases respectively, with 10 bases between them. As DNA, the CDR3 is TGTGCCAGCTCACCCTCTGGGGCTACCGGGGAGCTGTTTTTT. This sequence encodes CASSPSGATGELFF.

This clonotype was seen at least ten times. The V gene is TRBV11-2, the J gene TRBJ1-3, with a weak D call TRBD1 (6 bases). CDR3 size: 16 residues. CDR1 and CDR2 from the germline V gene are SGHAT and FQNNGV. V was shortened by 5 bases and J by 0 bases, with 14 bases between the two germline ends. DNA of the CDR3: TGTGCCAGCAGCCTCCAGGGGAAGGGCTCTGGAAACACCATATATTTT. This encodes CASSLQGKGSGNTIYF.

This clonotype was counted at least ten times. V is TRBV4-3 and J is TRBJ2-1; 8 bases are a match to TRBD1. The CDR3 runs 15 residues. The V gene's germline CDR1 is LGHNA and CDR2 YSLEER. The junction had 11 bases not matched to a gene; V was cut back by 1 base and J by 12 bases. CDR3 in amino acids: CASSQVGQAKVGQFF. DNA of the CDR3: TGCGCCAGCAGCCAAGTGGGACAGGCGAAAGTCGGGCAGTTCTTC.

This clonotype has a handful of counts. The chain has TRBV5-1 and TRBJ2-5; TRBD2 aligns across 14 bases. CDR3 length: 17 amino acids. V lost 4 bases to trimming and J lost 1 base; unmatched junction nucleotides: 6. CDR1 and CDR2 from the germline V gene are SGHRS and YFSETQ. The CDR3 DNA is TGCGCCAGCAGCCCGACTAGCGGGGGGGCGTTCCAAGAGACCCAGTACTTC. Protein: CASSPTSGGAFQETQYF.

The J gene is TRBJ2-4, the V gene TRBV5-1; the D gene is possibly TRBD2 (5 bases). V was cut by 4 bases and J by 3 bases, with 11 bases left in between. Germline CDR1 SGHRS, CDR2 YFSETQ. This CDR3 contains 14 residues. Here the CDR3 reads CASSPGEFKNIQYF. The CDR3 bases are TGCGCCAGCAGCCCCGGGGAATTCAAAAACATTCAGTACTTC. The complete variable domain, with remaining parts taken from reference TRBV5-1 and TRBJ2-4, reads KAGVTQTPRYLIKTRGQQVTLSCSPISGHRSVSWYQQTPGQGLQFLFEYFSETQRNKGNFPGRFSGRQFSNSRSEMNVSTLELGDSALYLCASSPGEFKNIQYFGAGTRLSVL.

This clonotype was seen a few times. V gene TRBV2 combines with J gene TRBJ2-1; 15 bases map to TRBD2. The germline V gene encodes CDR1 SNHLY and CDR2 FYNNEI. With 6 bases clipped from V and 2 bases from J, the junction kept 8 bases outside the gene matches. The CDR3 has 18 residues. This CDR3 is CASSRTSGGAFPYNEQFF. In DNA, the CDR3 is TGTGCCAGCAGCCGGACTAGCGGGGGGGCCTTCCCCTACAATGAGCAGTTCTTC.

This clonotype occurred a few times. The chain recombines TRBV7-2 with TRBJ1-6, with TRBD1 identical over 8 bases. Germline V gene sequence: CDR1 SGHTA, CDR2 FQGNSA. After removal of 4 bases from V and 7 bases from J, the junction contained 3 bases not matched to a gene. This CDR3 spans 14 amino acids. CDR3: CASSSRQGNSPLHF. The CDR3 DNA sequence: TGTGCCAGCAGCTCCCGACAGGGGAATTCACCCCTCCACTTT.

This clonotype occurred many times. The chain is built from TRBV20-1 and TRBJ1-6, with D tentatively TRBD1 (5 bases). The CDR3 is 17 residues long. Trimming left V 0 bases short and J 9 bases short, with 21 bases between. Germline CDR1 and CDR2: DFQATT and SNEGSKA (reference sequence). The CDR3 sequence is CSARDEGQGRLSSPLHF. Written as DNA, the CDR3 is TGCAGTGCTAGAGATGAGGGGCAGGGTCGGCTGAGTTCACCCCTCCACTTT.

A few counts support this clonotype. The chain is built from TRBV6-5 and TRBJ1-6; D gene unclear. Trimming shortened V by 6 bases and J by 8 bases, and 11 bases separated the two germline ends. This CDR3 comprises 13 residues. Germline values: CDR1 MNHEY, CDR2 SVGAGI. The CDR3 DNA follows: TGTGCCAGCAGCCAAAACAGAGATTCACCCCTCCACTTT. It specifies CASSQNRDSPLHF.

The V and J genes are TRBV20-1 and TRBJ1-4, with unresolved D. V lost 8 bases and J 0 bases, leaving 10 bases between the germline ends. Germline V gene lookup returns CDR1 DFQATT and CDR2 SNEGSKA (reference sequence). This CDR3 spans 13 amino acids. The CDR3, as DNA: TGCAGTACGGTCACAGCAACTAATGAAAAACTGTTTTTT. Its translation is CSTVTATNEKLFF.

This rearrangement joins TRBV6-2 or TRBV6-3 to TRBJ2-1, with 13 bases that match TRBD2. The V and J ends lost 6 bases and 1 base, in that order; junction bases with no gene match: 12. This CDR3 region has 19 residues. From germline, CDR1 is MNHEY and CDR2 SVGEGT. CDR3: CASSRLAGGPTPSYNEQFF. CDR3 coding DNA: TGTGCCAGCAGCCGACTAGCGGGGGGCCCAACACCGTCCTACAATGAGCAGTTCTTC.

This clonotype has a handful of counts. CDR3 sequence (DNA): TGCAGTGCAAAGACAGGTTCGGACACTGAAGCTTTCTTT. Protein sequence: CSAKTGSDTEAFF. The chain uses TRBV20-1 and TRBJ1-1, with a possible D match to TRBD1 (6 bases). The CDR3 has 13 amino acids. Germline lookup yields CDR1 DFQATT and CDR2 SNEGSKA (reference sequence). The V end was cut by 6 bases, the J end by 3 bases, with 14 bases between.

In this sample, this clonotype turned up many times. V is TRBV12-3 or TRBV12-4 and J is TRBJ1-3; possibly TRBD1 for D (6 bases). V was shortened by 1 base and J by 0 bases, with 7 bases between the two germline ends. The CDR3 consists of 15 residues. CDR3 in amino acids: CASSLEGGSGNTIYF. Written as DNA, the CDR3 is TGTGCCAGCAGTTTAGAAGGGGGCTCTGGAAACACCATATATTTT.

This rearrangement joins TRBV28 to TRBJ2-7; D perhaps matches TRBD1 (6 bases). Trimming shortened V by 5 bases and J by 2 bases, and 16 bases separated the two germline ends. The CDR3 contains 15 residues. Germline V lookup: CDR1 MDHEN, CDR2 SYDVKM. Here the CDR3 DNA reads TGTGCCAGCAGTACTTCCGGGACAACCACCTACGAGCAGTACTTC. Protein: CASSTSGTTTYEQYF.

This clonotype was observed a few times. This rearrangement joins TRBV5-1 to TRBJ1-5; 9 bases are shared with TRBD1. Germline V gene sequence: CDR1 SGHRS, CDR2 YFSETQ. Trimming at V came to 1 base and at J to 5 bases, leaving 1 base not matched to a gene. CDR3 length: 14 residues. The CDR3 region is CASSLTGGYQPQHF. For the CDR3, the DNA is TGCGCCAGCAGCTTGACAGGGGGCTATCAGCCCCAGCATTTT.

This clonotype was observed at least ten times. The chain uses TRBV2 and TRBJ1-2, with D possibly TRBD1 on 5 matching bases. The germline V and J ends were trimmed by 5 bases and 7 bases, with 11 bases remaining between them. The CDR3 covers 12 residues. Looked up from germline, CDR1 is SNHLY and CDR2 is FYNNEI. The CDR3, as DNA: TGTGCCAGCAGTCCAGGGTTGTCTGGCTACACCTTC. It yields the protein CASSPGLSGYTF.

Details on this clonotype: A much more abundant neighbour one base away suggests this may be a read error. The chain combines TRBV7-9 with TRBJ1-1; D possibly corresponds to TRBD1 (5 bases). In germline, CDR1 is SEHNR, CDR2 FQNEAQ (reference sequence). V lost 5 bases, J lost 8 bases, and 12 bases lay in between. The CDR3 loop spans 12 amino acids. CDR3: CASSRDLLEAFF. As DNA, the CDR3 is TGTGCCAGCAGCCGGGACCTACTCGAAGCTTTCTTT. The full variable domain, in which reference TRBV7-9 and TRBJ1-1 provide the parts outside the CDR3, is DTGVSQNPRHKITKRGQNVTFRCDPISEHNRLYWYRQTLGQGPEFLTYFQNEAQLEKSRLLSDRFSAERPKGSFSTLEIQRTEQGDSAMYLCASSRDLLEAFFGQGTRLTVV.

This clonotype was counted at least ten times. The chain is built from TRBV3-1 and TRBJ2-7; D call uncertain. Germline V CDR1 and CDR2: LGHDT, YNNKEL (reference sequence). Trimming removed 4 bases at V and 0 bases at J, with 7 bases between. This CDR3 has 13 amino acids. In DNA, the CDR3 is TGTGCCAGCAGCCGAGGCGACTCCTACGAGCAGTACTTC. Its translation is CASSRGDSYEQYF.

Concerning this clonotype itself: A much larger clone lies one base from this, so it may be a read error. J is TRBJ2-3 and V is TRBV2; TRBD1 is a possible D gene (6 bases). The CDR3 runs to 15 residues. The V gene's germline CDR1 is SNHLY and CDR2 FYNNEI. Between the trimmed V and J ends, which lost 4 bases and 3 bases, there was a span of 14 bases. CDR3 region: CASSVYSRGTDTQYF. The CDR3 DNA sequence: TGTGCCAGCAGTGTATATAGCAGGGGAACAGATACGCAGTATTTT. The entire variable domain, with the rest obtained from reference TRBV2 and TRBJ2-3, is as follows: EPEVTQTPSHQVTQMGQEVILRCVPISNHLYFYWYRQILGQKVEFLVSFYNNEISEKSEIFDDQFSVERPDGSNFTLKIRSTKLEDSAMYFCASSVYSRGTDTQYFGPGTRLTVL.

This clonotype was seen at least ten times. The V and J genes are TRBV6-2 or TRBV6-3 and TRBJ1-1, with D unclear. The CDR3 runs to 12 residues. Trimming stripped 7 bases from V and 14 bases from J, with 20 bases between. Germline CDR1 reads MNHEY; CDR2 reads SVGEGT. The DNA for the CDR3 is TGTGCCAGCACCTCCTGGTCCGGGAGTGCCTTCTTT. It encodes CASTSWSGSAFF.

The rearrangement joins TRBV7-3 to TRBJ2-3; 8 nucleotides agree with TRBD1. CDR3 length: 16 amino acids. Germline V gives CDR1 SGHTA, CDR2 FQGTGA. Unmatched junction bases numbered 12, after V lost 5 bases and J lost 5 bases. CDR3 amino acids: CASSPQASTGEDTQYF. CDR3 nucleotide sequence: TGTGCCAGCAGCCCACAAGCGTCGACAGGGGAAGATACGCAGTATTTT.